This T cell receptor beta chain was identified during a study of blood T cell repertoires in COVID-19. Study details: Sites across the United States, Italy and Spain contributed samples from acute and convalescent COVID-19. Sample material is recorded as cDNA or gDNA derived from T cells, B-cell-depleted T cells, or PBMCs.

Trimming cost V 5 bases and J 7 bases; bases outside gene matches: 10. Germline CDR1 and CDR2: KGHDR and SFDVKD. The CDR3 spans 15 residues. Authors' methods: By means of reference gene primer amplification, nucleated cell counts were estimated. The assay was immunoSEQ multiplex PCR, and TCRdb's table has in-frame clones only and misses some. The V and J calls and the clone size are those of that table, but D and trimming were determined from the DNA. Of fewer than 400,000 clones in the sample, around 90% were seen once. Participant age was roughly 18 to 95 years, and participants resided in fewer than 25 US areas.

The clonotype was recovered from a man aged 60-69 years who had recovered from COVID-19. The chain combines TRBV24-1 with TRBJ2-1, with 7 bases fitting TRBD1. Sequenced input: PBMCs or T cells enriched from blood (not recorded which). CDR3 DNA: TGTGCCACCAGTGTTCCGGTGGCAGGGGGTAATGAGCAGTTCTTC. As protein: CATSVPVAGGNEQFF.